These 11 T cell receptor beta chains came from one sample sequenced in a study of T cell responses to AZD1222 COVID-19 vaccine. Sequencing was performed with immunoSEQ multiplex PCR; in TCRdb, only in-frame clones are kept and a portion is missing. The sample lists over 15,000 clones; roughly 86% were seen once. The sample consisted of peripheral blood, taken 28 days after the second AZD1222 dose. The origin of the receptors is an adult who received the AZD1222 COVID-19 vaccine.

This sequence joins TRBV5-1 and TRBJ2-4, with TRBD2 identical over 15 bases. The CDR3 loop spans 16 amino acids. Germline CDR1 reads SGHRS; CDR2 reads YFSETQ. The junction had 3 bases not matched to a gene; V was cut back by 0 bases and J by 8 bases. The CDR3 region has the DNA TGCGCCAGCAGCTTGGGGACTAGCGGGAGGGTAGACATTCAGTACTTC. Protein product: CASSLGTSGRVDIQYF.

In nucleotides, the CDR3 is TGCGCCAGCAGCTTGAAACGGTTTGGGACTGAAGCTTTCTTT. Its protein is CASSLKRFGTEAFF. This chain links TRBV5-1 with TRBJ1-1; D gene unclear. Trimming took 1 base from V and 5 from J, leaving 12 bases between them. The CDR3 is made up of 14 amino acids. Germline V gene lookup returns CDR1 SGHRS and CDR2 YFSETQ.

This chain connects TRBV28 to TRBJ2-6, with unresolved D. CDR1 and CDR2 from the germline V gene are MDHEN and SYDVKM. V lost 8 bases to trimming and J lost 0 bases, with 8 bases between them. The CDR3 has 14 residues. CDR3 sequence: CASAEPSGANVLTF. The CDR3 bases are TGTGCCAGCGCCGAGCCCTCTGGGGCCAACGTCCTGACTTTC. Full variable domain (outside the CDR3, taken from reference TRBV28 and TRBJ2-6): DVKVTQSSRYLVKRTGEKVFLECVQDMDHENMFWYRQDPGLGLRLIYFSYDVKMKEKGDIPEGYSVSREKKERFSLILESASTNQTSMYLCASAEPSGANVLTFGAGSRLTVL.

The gene calls are TRBV7-9 and TRBJ2-7; 7 positions agree with TRBD1. Trimming at V came to 5 bases and at J to 11 bases, leaving 12 bases not matched to a gene. The CDR3 spans 13 residues. From germline, CDR1 is SEHNR and CDR2 FQNEAQ (reference sequence). The CDR3: CASSQPGQMPKYV. The CDR3 nucleotides are TGTGCCAGCAGCCAACCGGGACAGATGCCCAAGTACGTC.

Here the CDR3 DNA reads TGTGCCAGCAGTCAATTTGACAGGGCCTATGAAAAACTGTTTTTT. Translating gives CASSQFDRAYEKLFF. The rearrangement joins TRBV6-5 to TRBJ1-4, with 7 bases matching TRBD1. The CDR3 runs to 15 residues. After removal of 5 bases from V and 6 bases from J, the junction contained 9 bases not matched to a gene. From germline, CDR1 is MNHEY and CDR2 SVGAGI.

The CDR3 nucleotides read TGTGCCAGCAGTTACCCGCCGAGACGGAACAATCAGCCCCAGCATTTT. This sequence encodes CASSYPPRRNNQPQHF. The chain combines TRBV6-2 or TRBV6-3 with TRBJ1-5; no reliable D call. The V gene lost 2 bases and the J gene lost 3 bases, with 14 bases spanning the gap. CDR3 length: 16 amino acids. Germline-derived CDR1 and CDR2 are MNHEY and SVGEGT.

The V gene is TRBV6-5, the J gene TRBJ2-1, with 7 nucleotides matching TRBD2. V trimming: 4 bases; J trimming: 5 bases; junction bases outside the gene matches: 5. CDR1 is MNHEY and CDR2 is SVGAGI in the germline V gene. This CDR3 spans 14 amino acids. CDR3 in amino acids: CASSLTGGHNEQFF. CDR3 sequence (DNA): TGTGCCAGCAGTTTAACGGGAGGCCACAATGAGCAGTTCTTC.

The chain recombines TRBV3-1 (or the pseudogene TRBV3-2) with TRBJ2-1; D uncertain. Germline V gene data show CDR1 as LGHDT and CDR2 as YNNKEL (reference sequence). The CDR3 is 16 amino acids. V lost 3 bases and J lost 1, with 13 bases in between. The CDR3 spells CASSHDLPQSYNEQFF. The CDR3 nucleotides are TGTGCCAGCAGCCACGATTTACCCCAGTCCTACAATGAGCAGTTCTTC.

The chain is built from TRBV5-1 and TRBJ2-1, with TRBD2 matching over 10 bases. This CDR3 contains 16 residues. J gave up 0 bases and V 4 bases, and 4 bases lay outside the gene matches. Looked up from germline, CDR1 is SGHRS and CDR2 is YFSETQ. CDR3 in DNA: TGCGCCAGCAGCCGTAGCGGGAGGTCCTCCTACAATGAGCAGTTCTTC. This sequence encodes CASSRSGRSSYNEQFF.

This clone was seen once. The chain is built from TRBV5-1 and TRBJ2-5; D ambiguous. The CDR3 extends over 12 amino acids. The germline gives CDR1 SGHRS, CDR2 YFSETQ. The ends were cut back, 4 bases at V and 0 bases at J, with 4 bases in the middle. CDR3 sequence reads: CASSRYQETQYF. In nucleotides, the CDR3 is TGCGCCAGCAGCCGGTACCAAGAGACCCAGTACTTC.

This chain uses TRBV5-4 with TRBJ2-1; D remains unclear. From germline, CDR1 is SGHNT and CDR2 YYREEE (reference sequence). Trimming removed 0 bases at V and 5 bases at J, with 9 bases between. The CDR3 has 14 amino acids. The CDR3 region has the DNA TGTGCCAGCAGCTTGGAGACCGTAGACAATGAGCAGTTCTTC. It specifies CASSLETVDNEQFF.